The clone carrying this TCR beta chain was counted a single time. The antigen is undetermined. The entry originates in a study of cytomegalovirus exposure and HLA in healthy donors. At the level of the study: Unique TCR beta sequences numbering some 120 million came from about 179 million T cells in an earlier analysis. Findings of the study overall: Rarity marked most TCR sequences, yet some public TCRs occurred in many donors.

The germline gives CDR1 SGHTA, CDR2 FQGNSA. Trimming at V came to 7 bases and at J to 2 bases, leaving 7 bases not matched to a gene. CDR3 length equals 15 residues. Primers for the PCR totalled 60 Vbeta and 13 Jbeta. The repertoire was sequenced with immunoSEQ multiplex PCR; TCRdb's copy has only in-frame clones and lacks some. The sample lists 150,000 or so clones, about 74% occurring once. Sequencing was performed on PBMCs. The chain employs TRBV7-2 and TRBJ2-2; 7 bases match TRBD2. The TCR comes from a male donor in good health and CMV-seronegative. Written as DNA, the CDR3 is TGTGCCAGCACCAATACTAGCGTAAACACCGGGGAGCTGTTTTTT. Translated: CASTNTSVNTGELFF.